These 9 T cell receptor beta chains share one sample of origin, sequenced in a study of cytomegalovirus exposure and HLA in healthy donors. Researchers ran the PCR with 60 Vbeta and 13 Jbeta primers. This table comes from immunoSEQ multiplex PCR, and its TCRdb copy is limited to in-frame clones, with some not included. This sample yields 150,000 to 200,000 clones, of which less than 90% are seen a single time; 0.26% belongs to the top ten. The sample taken for sequencing was PBMCs. Every receptor here comes from a boy younger than 18 in good health and CMV-seronegative.

This clone was seen only once. The V gene is TRBV6-5, the J gene TRBJ2-7, with a tentative D call TRBD1 (5 bases). Trimming pared 4 bases from V and 6 bases from J, leaving 13 bases between. The germline gives CDR1 MNHEY, CDR2 SVGAGI. The CDR3 has 13 amino acids. CDR3: CASSSQQVSEQYF. CDR3 bases: TGTGCCAGCAGTTCCCAACAGGTTTCCGAGCAGTACTTC.

The CDR3 bases are TGCAGTCTAGAGGGAGTCTATGGCTACACCTTC. Protein product: CSLEGVYGYTF. This chain connects TRBV20-1 to TRBJ1-2; D is unresolved. CDR3 length equals 11 residues. V was trimmed by 8 bases and J by 4 bases, leaving 11 bases between them. Germline V CDR1 and CDR2: DFQATT, SNEGSKA (reference sequence).

This chain links TRBV28 with TRBJ1-3, with 9 positions matching TRBD1. The CDR3 sequence is 13 residues long. V was pared by 9 bases and J by 6 bases, with 6 bases of the junction left unmatched. CDR1 MDHEN and CDR2 SYDVKM come from the germline V gene. The CDR3 DNA is TGTGCCAGTGGGTGGACAGGGGAAAACACCATATATTTT. Amino acids: CASGWTGENTIYF. Full variable domain (rest looked up from reference TRBV28 and TRBJ1-3): DVKVTQSSRYLVKRTGEKVFLECVQDMDHENMFWYRQDPGLGLRLIYFSYDVKMKEKGDIPEGYSVSREKKERFSLILESASTNQTSMYLCASGWTGENTIYFGEGSWLTVV.

The chain carries TRBV2 and TRBJ1-3; D is possibly TRBD1 (6 bases). Germline V gives CDR1 SNHLY, CDR2 FYNNEI. V shed 5 bases and J shed 4 bases, with 18 bases lying between them. The CDR3 consists of 16 residues. In DNA, the CDR3 is TGTGCCAGCAGTCCACTCCACAGGGCGATGGGAAACACCATATATTTT. Protein sequence: CASSPLHRAMGNTIYF.

V gene TRBV6-5 combines with J gene TRBJ2-5; 7 nucleotides align to TRBD2. Near its end, the DNA agrees better with TRBJ2-7, so the J call may be wrong. The CDR3 runs to 15 residues. Germline V gene data show CDR1 as MNHEY and CDR2 as SVGAGI. Here the CDR3 reads CASSPPGRETREQYF. CDR3 in DNA: TGTGCCAGCAGTCCCCCAGGGCGGGAGACACGCGAGCAGTACTTC.

The chain recombines TRBV7-2 with TRBJ2-7, with 7 bases matching TRBD2. The CDR3 runs to 13 residues. Germline values: CDR1 SGHTA, CDR2 FQGNSA. The V segment lost 3 bases and the J segment 7 bases; nucleotides outside the gene matches: 6. This CDR3 is CASSFEGAGEQYF. The CDR3 nucleotides read TGTGCCAGCAGCTTTGAGGGAGCGGGGGAGCAGTACTTC.

CDR3 amino acids: CASSPIVEGHEQYF. The DNA for the CDR3 is TGTGCCAGTAGTCCCATCGTGGAGGGCCACGAGCAGTACTTC. The chain joins TRBV19 to TRBJ2-7; D perhaps matches TRBD2 (6 bases). With 5 bases removed from V and 5 bases from J, the gap between germline ends came to 16 bases. This CDR3 is 14 amino acids long. Germline loops: CDR1 LNHDA, CDR2 SQIVND (reference sequence).

This chain uses TRBV2 with TRBJ2-3; a possible D gene is TRBD1 (5 bases). The V gene lost 6 bases and the J gene lost 2 bases, with 12 bases spanning the gap. The CDR3 length is 14 residues. From germline, CDR1 is SNHLY and CDR2 FYNNEI. The DNA for the CDR3 is TGTGCCAGCAGGCCCTCAGGGTTCACAGATACGCAGTATTTT. Protein product: CASRPSGFTDTQYF.

CDR3 nucleotide sequence: TGTGCCAGCTCACCCGGGAACTCTGAAAAACTGTTTTTT. It yields the protein CASSPGNSEKLFF. The V call is TRBV18, the J call TRBJ1-4; no definite D call. This CDR3 comprises 13 residues. V lost 3 bases, J lost 7 bases, and 9 bases lay in between. Germline V gene sequence: CDR1 KGHSH, CDR2 LQKENI.